The rows below give T cell receptor beta chains drawn from one sample of a study of T cell repertoires in cytomegalovirus infection. The antigens for these receptors are not known. TCRdb reprocessed the reads via MiXCR and lists one record per CDR3 protein. The sample lists approximately 300,000 distinct CDR3 sequences, about 28% occurring once. Source: cultured PBMCs, taken from culture after CMV antigen stimulation. All receptors derive from a human donor in good health (CMV status not recorded). Some clones in this sample may be carry-over from other donors' samples. CDR3s include the opening cysteine and the closing phenylalanine or tryptophan. The D gene is left open where the match is weak. The size field is filled for only some rows; it gives once, few, many or a size class.

clone_size: few
j_call: TRBJ1-5
d_call: .
v_call: TRBV7-2
cdr3_length: 14
cdr3_aa: CASSLAPGGQPQHF
cdr3_nt: TGTGCCAGCAGCTTAGCGCCGGGGGGGCAGCCCCAGCATTTT

clone_size: .
j_call: TRBJ2-7
d_call: .
v_call: TRBV20-1
cdr3_length: 13
cdr3_aa: CSAISPQGYEQYF
cdr3_nt: TGCAGTGCTATAAGTCCACAGGGATACGAGCAGTACTTC

clone_size: few
j_call: TRBJ1-2
d_call: .
v_call: TRBV11-2
cdr3_length: 15
cdr3_aa: CASSLERRGNYGYTF
cdr3_nt: TGTGCCAGCAGCTTAGAGAGAAGGGGAAACTATGGCTACACCTTC

clone_size: few
j_call: TRBJ2-2
d_call: .
v_call: TRBV7-3
cdr3_length: 13
cdr3_aa: CASSPQGSGELFF
cdr3_nt: TGTGCCAGCAGCCCCCAGGGGTCCGGGGAGCTGTTTTTT

clone_size: few
j_call: TRBJ2-5
d_call: .
v_call: TRBV12-5
cdr3_length: 14
cdr3_aa: CASGLKTGGETQYF
cdr3_nt: TGTGCTAGTGGTTTGAAGACTGGGGGTGAGACCCAGTACTTC

clone_size: few
j_call: TRBJ2-3
d_call: .
v_call: TRBV7-6
cdr3_length: 14
cdr3_aa: CASSLDFSTDTQYF
cdr3_nt: TGTGCCAGCAGCTTAGATTTTAGCACAGATACGCAGTATTTT

clone_size: many
j_call: TRBJ1-1
d_call: .
v_call: TRBV7-8
cdr3_length: 14
cdr3_aa: CASSLAAGAAEAFF
cdr3_nt: TGTGCCAGCAGCTTAGCAGCAGGGGCGGCCGAAGCTTTCTTT

clone_size: once
j_call: TRBJ1-2
d_call: .
v_call: TRBV6-2/TRBV6-3
cdr3_length: 13
cdr3_aa: CASRPPQVHGYTF
cdr3_nt: TGTGCCAGCCGACCCCCGCAGGTCCATGGCTACACCTTC

clone_size: .
j_call: TRBJ2-4
d_call: .
v_call: TRBV5-1
cdr3_length: 19
cdr3_aa: CASSQEDSFRGGAKNIQYF
cdr3_nt: TGCGCCAGCAGCCAAGAGGACAGCTTCAGGGGAGGGGCCAAAAACATTCAGTACTTC

clone_size: .
j_call: TRBJ1-5
d_call: TRBD1
v_call: TRBV6-5
cdr3_length: 15
cdr3_aa: CASSGQGAGSKPQHF
cdr3_nt: TGTGCCAGCAGCGGACAGGGAGCGGGTTCCAAACCCCAGCATTTT

clone_size: few
j_call: TRBJ1-6
d_call: TRBD1
v_call: TRBV5-4
cdr3_length: 15
cdr3_aa: CASSLSGTANSPLHF
cdr3_nt: TGTGCCAGCAGCTTGTCGGGGACAGCAAATTCACCCCTCCACTTT

clone_size: .
j_call: TRBJ1-2
d_call: TRBD1
v_call: TRBV29-1
cdr3_length: 13
cdr3_aa: CSVEVTGGYGYTF
cdr3_nt: TGCAGCGTTGAAGTGACAGGGGGGTATGGCTACACCTTC

clone_size: .
j_call: TRBJ1-1
d_call: .
v_call: TRBV6-1
cdr3_length: 14
cdr3_aa: CASRTDRTNTEAFF
cdr3_nt: TGTGCCAGCAGGACGGACAGAACAAACACTGAAGCTTTCTTT

clone_size: .
j_call: TRBJ1-1
d_call: .
v_call: TRBV19
cdr3_length: 15
cdr3_aa: CASSPRAEEITEAFF
cdr3_nt: TGTGCCAGTAGTCCTCGGGCGGAAGAGATCACTGAAGCTTTCTTT

clone_size: .
j_call: TRBJ1-4
d_call: TRBD1
v_call: TRBV6-5
cdr3_length: 13
cdr3_aa: CASRSGQDEKLFF
cdr3_nt: TGTGCCAGCAGATCGGGACAGGATGAAAAACTGTTTTTT

clone_size: .
j_call: TRBJ2-5
d_call: .
v_call: TRBV7-2
cdr3_length: 13
cdr3_aa: CASSRGATETQYF
cdr3_nt: TGTGCCAGCAGCCGGGGGGCGACGGAGACCCAGTACTTC

clone_size: .
j_call: TRBJ1-1
d_call: .
v_call: TRBV6-1
cdr3_length: 13
cdr3_aa: CASSETPSNEAFF
cdr3_nt: TGTGCCAGCAGTGAAACCCCCAGCAATGAAGCTTTCTTT

clone_size: few
j_call: TRBJ2-1
d_call: .
v_call: TRBV2
cdr3_length: 21
cdr3_aa: CASETRGGRTGGGRSYNEQFF
cdr3_nt: TGTGCCAGCGAGACGCGGGGGGGCAGGACAGGGGGAGGCAGGTCCTACAATGAGCAGTTCTTC

clone_size: few
j_call: TRBJ2-1
d_call: .
v_call: TRBV24-1
cdr3_length: 15
cdr3_aa: CATSARRSSYNEQFF
cdr3_nt: TGTGCCACCAGTGCAAGGCGGAGCTCCTACAATGAGCAGTTCTTC

clone_size: .
j_call: TRBJ1-1
d_call: .
v_call: TRBV7-3
cdr3_length: 12
cdr3_aa: CASDAGNTEAFF
cdr3_nt: TGTGCCAGCGACGCGGGGAACACTGAAGCTTTCTTT

clone_size: .
j_call: TRBJ2-7
d_call: TRBD1
v_call: TRBV6-6
cdr3_length: 14
cdr3_aa: CASSYSSDRGEQYF
cdr3_nt: TGTGCCAGCAGTTACTCGAGTGACAGGGGCGAGCAGTACTTC

clone_size: .
j_call: TRBJ2-2
d_call: TRBD2
v_call: TRBV5-6
cdr3_length: 17
cdr3_aa: CASTTLGGGANTGELFF
cdr3_nt: TGTGCCAGCACAACCCTCGGGGGGGGGGCCAACACCGGGGAGCTGTTTTTT

clone_size: few
j_call: TRBJ2-7
d_call: .
v_call: TRBV29-1
cdr3_length: 15
cdr3_aa: CSALSAGHTPYEQYF
cdr3_nt: TGCAGCGCTCTGTCTGCGGGACATACTCCATACGAGCAGTACTTC

clone_size: few
j_call: TRBJ2-1
d_call: TRBD2
v_call: TRBV2
cdr3_length: 18
cdr3_aa: CASRPGTSGSWLGNEQFF
cdr3_nt: TGTGCCAGCAGACCCGGGACTAGCGGGAGTTGGCTGGGAAATGAGCAGTTCTTC

clone_size: .
j_call: TRBJ2-7
d_call: .
v_call: TRBV15
cdr3_length: 14
cdr3_aa: CATSRDRYSYEQYF
cdr3_nt: TGTGCCACCAGCAGAGATCGGTACTCCTACGAGCAGTACTTC

clone_size: .
j_call: TRBJ2-1
d_call: TRBD1
v_call: TRBV7-9
cdr3_length: 15
cdr3_aa: CASSLGTGIDNEQFF
cdr3_nt: TGTGCCAGCAGCCTAGGGACAGGGATCGACAATGAGCAGTTCTTC

clone_size: few
j_call: TRBJ1-5
d_call: TRBD1
v_call: TRBV6-2/TRBV6-3
cdr3_length: 17
cdr3_aa: CASSSDRGSYSNQPQHF
cdr3_nt: TGTGCCAGCAGTTCGGACAGGGGATCTTATAGCAATCAGCCCCAGCATTTT

clone_size: .
j_call: TRBJ2-3
d_call: TRBD2
v_call: TRBV4-1
cdr3_length: 17
cdr3_aa: CASSQEGLAGGPDTQYF
cdr3_nt: TGCGCCAGCAGCCAAGAAGGACTAGCGGGAGGTCCGGATACGCAGTATTTT

clone_size: few
j_call: TRBJ1-6
d_call: .
v_call: TRBV6-1
cdr3_length: 15
cdr3_aa: CASSEAGWDNSPLHF
cdr3_nt: TGTGCCAGCAGTGAAGCAGGGTGGGATAATTCACCCCTCCACTTT

clone_size: .
j_call: TRBJ1-5
d_call: TRBD1
v_call: TRBV7-2
cdr3_length: 16
cdr3_aa: CASSLRQGTGGEPQHF
cdr3_nt: TGTGCCAGCAGCTTAAGGCAGGGGACAGGGGGCGAGCCCCAGCATTTT

clone_size: few
j_call: TRBJ1-4
d_call: .
v_call: TRBV7-8
cdr3_length: 15
cdr3_aa: CASCRAGGVGEKLFF
cdr3_nt: TGTGCCAGCTGCCGGGCCGGGGGCGTTGGCGAAAAACTGTTTTTT

clone_size: .
j_call: TRBJ2-7
d_call: .
v_call: TRBV7-2
cdr3_length: 13
cdr3_aa: CASSLDSPGQQYF
cdr3_nt: TGTGCCAGCAGCTTGGACTCTCCAGGACAGCAGTACTTC

clone_size: many
j_call: TRBJ2-7
d_call: TRBD1
v_call: TRBV7-6
cdr3_length: 15
cdr3_aa: CASSSRTGGEYEQYF
cdr3_nt: TGTGCCAGCAGCTCTCGGACAGGGGGCGAGTACGAGCAGTACTTC

clone_size: .
j_call: TRBJ2-7
d_call: .
v_call: TRBV4-2
cdr3_length: 15
cdr3_aa: CASSQGSAPSSEQYF
cdr3_nt: TGTGCCAGCAGCCAAGGTAGCGCCCCGAGCTCCGAGCAGTACTTC

clone_size: .
j_call: TRBJ1-2
d_call: TRBD1
v_call: TRBV2
cdr3_length: 13
cdr3_aa: CAIAGGPNYGYTF
cdr3_nt: TGTGCCATCGCAGGGGGTCCTAACTATGGCTACACCTTC

clone_size: many
j_call: TRBJ2-5
d_call: TRBD2
v_call: TRBV7-3
cdr3_length: 15
cdr3_aa: CASRPPGLQKETQYF
cdr3_nt: TGTGCCAGCAGGCCTCCGGGACTACAAAAAGAGACCCAGTACTTC

clone_size: .
j_call: TRBJ2-5
d_call: .
v_call: TRBV28
cdr3_length: 14
cdr3_aa: CASSNGQGGETQYF
cdr3_nt: TGTGCCAGCAGTAATGGACAGGGAGGGGAGACCCAGTACTTC

clone_size: .
j_call: TRBJ1-2
d_call: .
v_call: TRBV18
cdr3_length: 12
cdr3_aa: CASSPQLRDYTF
cdr3_nt: TGTGCCAGCTCACCACAACTCCGGGACTACACCTTC

clone_size: many
j_call: TRBJ1-2
d_call: .
v_call: TRBV7-3
cdr3_length: 16
cdr3_aa: CASSVTMQVPNYGYTF
cdr3_nt: TGTGCCAGCAGTGTAACGATGCAGGTCCCTAACTATGGCTACACCTTC

clone_size: few
j_call: TRBJ2-7
d_call: TRBD1
v_call: TRBV12-5
cdr3_length: 15
cdr3_aa: CASGLVGQGANEQYF
cdr3_nt: TGTGCTAGTGGTTTGGTCGGACAGGGGGCCAACGAGCAGTACTTC